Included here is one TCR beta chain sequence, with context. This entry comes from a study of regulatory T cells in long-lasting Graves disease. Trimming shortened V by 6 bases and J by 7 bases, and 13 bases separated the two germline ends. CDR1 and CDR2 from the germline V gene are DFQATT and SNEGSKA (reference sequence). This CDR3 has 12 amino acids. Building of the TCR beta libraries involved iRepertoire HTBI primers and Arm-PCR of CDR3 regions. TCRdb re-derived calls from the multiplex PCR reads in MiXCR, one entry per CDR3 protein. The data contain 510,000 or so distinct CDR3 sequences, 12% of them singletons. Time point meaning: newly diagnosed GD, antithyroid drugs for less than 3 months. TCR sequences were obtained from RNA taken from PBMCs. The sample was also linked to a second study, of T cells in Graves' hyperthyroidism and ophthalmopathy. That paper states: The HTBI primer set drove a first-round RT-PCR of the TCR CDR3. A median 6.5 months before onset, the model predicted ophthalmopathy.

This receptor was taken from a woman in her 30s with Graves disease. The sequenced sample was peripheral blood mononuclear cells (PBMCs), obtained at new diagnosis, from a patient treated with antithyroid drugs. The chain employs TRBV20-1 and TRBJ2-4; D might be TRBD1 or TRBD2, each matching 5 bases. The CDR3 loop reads CSATAGTNIQYF. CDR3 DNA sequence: TGCAGTGCCACGGCTGGGACCAACATTCAGTACTTC.